A selection of T cell receptor beta chains follows, all from one sample in a study of T cell changes during pregnancy in multiple sclerosis. Clones were sequenced by immunoSEQ multiplex PCR, and TCRdb holds only the in-frame ones, with some missing. The table shows around 66,000 clones, with 91% occurring only once. This specimen consisted of peripheral blood, obtained after pregnancy. These receptors originate from a female donor in good health, enrolled as a control in a pregnancy study. Both conserved end residues are part of each CDR3. The D gene is left open where the match is weak. Rows give clone size only sometimes, using once, few, many, or a class for an expanded clone.

cdr3_aa	cdr3_nt	v_call	j_call	d_call	clone_size
CASSQRRASGTYEQYF	TGCGCCAGCAGCCAACGTAGGGCTAGCGGGACCTACGAGCAGTACTTC	TRBV4-1	TRBJ2-7	TRBD2	NA
CASSYSTGQTNEKLFF	TGTGCCAGCAGTTACAGCACAGGGCAAACTAATGAAAAACTGTTTTTT	TRBV6-5	TRBJ1-4	NA	NA
CASSVDRVGNTIYF	TGTGCCAGCAGCGTGGACAGGGTTGGAAACACCATATATTTT	TRBV7-2	TRBJ1-3	TRBD1	NA
CASSQGTGSWNTEAFF	TGTGCCAGCAGTCAAGGGACAGGGAGTTGGAACACTGAAGCTTTCTTT	TRBV6-1	TRBJ1-1	TRBD1	NA
CASSLTIKGDEQFF	TGTGCCAGCAGCCTCACTATTAAGGGAGATGAGCAGTTCTTC	TRBV7-2	TRBJ2-1	NA	NA
CASSVGLAGGQYYEQYF	TGTGCCAGCAGCGTAGGATTAGCGGGGGGCCAATACTACGAGCAGTACTTC	TRBV9	TRBJ2-7	TRBD2	NA
CASSFDRGGYTF	TGTGCCAGCAGTTTCGACAGGGGAGGCTACACCTTC	TRBV2	TRBJ1-2	TRBD1	NA
CATSRLGTGQWGTQETQYF	TGTGCCACCAGCAGACTGGGGACAGGGCAGTGGGGAACCCAAGAGACCCAGTACTTC	TRBV15	TRBJ2-5	TRBD1	NA
CASSAGTNSGNTIYF	TGTGCCAGCTCGGCCGGGACTAACTCTGGAAACACCATATATTTT	TRBV18	TRBJ1-3	NA	NA
CASSLGGGEPGELFF	TGTGCCAGCAGCTTGGGAGGAGGGGAGCCCGGGGAGCTGTTTTTT	TRBV5-4	TRBJ2-2	NA	NA
CASSQDVRTGHEKLFF	TGCGCCAGCAGCCAAGATGTGCGGACAGGGCATGAAAAACTGTTTTTT	TRBV4-3	TRBJ1-4	TRBD1	NA
CASSYPDESEAFF	TGTGCCAGCAGTTACCCCGATGAGTCGGAAGCTTTCTTT	TRBV6-6	TRBJ1-1	NA	NA
CASSLSGGYGYTF	TGTGCCAGCAGCTTAAGTGGAGGTTATGGCTACACCTTC	TRBV7-3	TRBJ1-2	NA	NA
CASSPRDRGAQYF	TGTGCCAGCAGCCCCCGGGACAGGGGGGCCCAGTACTTC	TRBV13	TRBJ2-7	TRBD1	NA
CASSESDRDTGELFF	TGTGCCAGCAGTGAATCCGACAGGGACACCGGGGAGCTGTTTTTT	TRBV25-1	TRBJ2-2	TRBD1	NA
CASSLGGGAFYNEQFF	TGTGCCAGCAGCTTAGGAGGGGGGGCCTTCTACAATGAGCAGTTCTTC	TRBV11-3	TRBJ2-1	NA	NA
CASKTRELVTNEKLFF	TGTGCCAGCAAGACTAGGGAGCTTGTCACTAATGAAAAACTGTTTTTT	TRBV2	TRBJ1-4	NA	NA
CASSIGGGTPGNQPQHF	TGTGCCAGTAGTATCGGTGGGGGGACCCCTGGGAATCAGCCCCAGCATTTT	TRBV19	TRBJ1-5	NA	NA
CASSLGGQHGSNQPQHF	TGTGCCAGCAGCTTGGGGGGCCAACACGGTAGCAATCAGCCCCAGCATTTT	TRBV5-4	TRBJ1-5	NA	NA
CASSSGTGRTGELFF	TGTGCCAGCAGTTCCGGGACAGGGCGAACCGGGGAGCTGTTTTTT	TRBV27	TRBJ2-2	TRBD1	NA
CASSYGGQRPGYGYTF	TGTGCCAGCAGTTACGGGGGACAGAGACCTGGGTATGGCTACACCTTC	TRBV6-5	TRBJ1-2	TRBD1	once
CASSDDSYSGNTIYF	TGTGCCAGCAGCGACGACAGCTACTCTGGAAACACCATATATTTT	TRBV9	TRBJ1-3	NA	few
CASSEGGVGQFF	TGTGCCAGCAGTGAAGGGGGAGTAGGGCAGTTCTTC	TRBV2	TRBJ2-1	NA	NA
CASSIYFGVNQPQHF	TGTGCCAGTAGTATCTACTTCGGGGTCAATCAGCCCCAGCATTTT	TRBV19	TRBJ1-5	NA	NA
CASSAVPGTSGANVLTF	TGTGCCAGCAGTGCCGTTCCAGGAACCTCTGGGGCCAACGTCCTGACTTTC	TRBV6-1	TRBJ2-6	NA	once
CASSPPLGIETQYF	TGTGCCAGCAGCCCCCCGCTAGGAATTGAGACCCAGTACTTC	TRBV7-6	TRBJ2-5	NA	NA
CASSTPGYSQYF	TGTGCCAGCAGCACCCCAGGTTACTCGCAGTATTTT	TRBV7-2	TRBJ2-3	NA	NA
CASSFNRANTEAFF	TGTGCCAGCAGCTTCAACAGGGCGAACACTGAAGCTTTCTTT	TRBV7-9	TRBJ1-1	NA	NA
CASSRSPTGSETQYF	TGCGCCAGCAGCCGCAGCCCCACAGGGTCAGAGACCCAGTACTTC	TRBV5-1	TRBJ2-5	NA	NA
CASSQDVTRGYTF	TGTGCCAGCAGCCAAGATGTAACGCGCGGCTACACCTTC	TRBV14	TRBJ1-2	NA	few
CASTLEQGANTEAFF	TGTGCCAGCACCCTAGAACAGGGGGCGAACACTGAAGCTTTCTTT	TRBV6-6	TRBJ1-1	TRBD1	few
CASSLGVARYPGELFF	TGTGCCAGCAGCTTAGGCGTAGCGCGCTACCCCGGGGAGCTGTTTTTT	TRBV11-3	TRBJ2-2	NA	NA
CASSQDVWSSGVHYEQYF	TGCGCCAGCAGCCAAGATGTTTGGTCTAGCGGGGTTCACTACGAGCAGTACTTC	TRBV4-3	TRBJ2-7	TRBD2	NA
CASSLGGGKTYEQYF	TGTGCCAGCAGCTTAGGCGGGGGGAAAACCTACGAGCAGTACTTC	TRBV7-9	TRBJ2-7	TRBD2	NA
CVNSRGGTEAFF	TGTGTCAACTCGCGAGGCGGCACTGAAGCTTTCTTT	TRBV30	TRBJ1-1	NA	few
CASSQGGATEAFF	TGTGCCAGCTCCCAAGGGGGGGCCACTGAAGCTTTCTTT	TRBV18	TRBJ1-1	NA	NA
CASSADRVTDTQYF	TGTGCCAGCAGCGCGGACAGAGTCACAGATACGCAGTATTTT	TRBV9	TRBJ2-3	NA	once
CASSEFGGGRGEKLFF	TGTGCCAGCAGTGAATTCGGCGGGGGTAGAGGGGAAAAACTGTTTTTT	TRBV2	TRBJ1-4	NA	NA
CASSPAGDYSGNTIYF	TGTGCCAGCTCACCGGCAGGTGACTACTCTGGAAACACCATATATTTT	TRBV18	TRBJ1-3	NA	NA
CASSQDLSGVRDTQYF	TGTGCCAGCAGCCAAGATCTAAGCGGGGTCCGGGATACGCAGTATTTT	TRBV4-2	TRBJ2-3	TRBD2	NA
CASSGDSYTEAFF	TGTGCCAGCAGCGGGGACAGTTACACTGAAGCTTTCTTT	TRBV5-4	TRBJ1-1	TRBD1	NA
CASSQEGSREETQYF	TGTGCCAGCAGCCAAGAGGGTAGCAGGGAAGAGACCCAGTACTTC	TRBV4-2	TRBJ2-5	NA	NA
CASRRGVDEKLFF	TGTGCCAGCAGACGAGGAGTAGATGAAAAACTGTTTTTT	TRBV5-4	TRBJ1-4	NA	NA
CASALSRGYEQFF	TGTGCCAGCGCTCTTAGCCGGGGATATGAGCAGTTCTTC	TRBV11-2	TRBJ2-1	NA	NA
CASSRGSGGRQETQYF	TGTGCCAGCAGCCGGGGGAGCGGGGGGCGACAAGAGACCCAGTACTTC	TRBV9	TRBJ2-5	TRBD2	NA
CASSQQTGFFSPLHF	TGTGCCAGCAGTCAACAGACAGGGTTCTTTTCACCCCTCCACTTT	TRBV6-6	TRBJ1-6	TRBD1	NA
CASSPSRGGEVRTEAFF	TGCGCCAGCAGCCCCTCACGGGGGGGCGAAGTTCGAACTGAAGCTTTCTTT	TRBV5-1	TRBJ1-1	NA	NA
CASGLALRGLAGFKPPYEQYF	TGTGCTAGTGGTTTGGCTCTGAGGGGCCTAGCGGGGTTTAAACCCCCCTACGAGCAGTACTTC	TRBV12-5	TRBJ2-7	TRBD2	NA
CASSPSGRVSYEQYF	TGTGCCAGCAGCCCTAGCGGCCGCGTCTCCTACGAGCAGTACTTC	TRBV9	TRBJ2-7	TRBD2	NA
CASRRTRGGPYDEQFF	TGTGCCAGCAGGCGAACTCGGGGGGGCCCGTACGATGAGCAGTTCTTC	TRBV7-9	TRBJ2-1	TRBD2	NA
CASSPPNPSPHGSPLHF	TGTGCCAGCAGCCCCCCGAACCCTTCGCCGCACGGTTCACCCCTCCACTTT	TRBV9	TRBJ1-6	NA	NA
CASSYYPGLAYEQYF	TGTGCCAGCAGCTATTACCCAGGGCTCGCCTACGAGCAGTACTTC	TRBV7-2	TRBJ2-7	NA	NA
CAWSVSGEGEQYF	TGTGCCTGGAGTGTTTCCGGGGAGGGCGAGCAGTACTTC	TRBV30	TRBJ2-7	TRBD2	NA